Detailed here is one T cell receptor beta chain. The source of the sample is a study of blood T cell repertoires in COVID-19. The overall study: COVID-19 samples collected from the United States, Italy and Spain covered acute and convalescent phases. The cDNA or gDNA used as material had been derived from T cells, B-cell-depleted T cells, or PBMCs.

Trimming took off 5 bases at V and 7 bases at J, with 11 bases between the two ends. From germline, CDR1 is MNHEY and CDR2 SVGEGT. The CDR3 has 12 amino acids. In the study's own analysis: The assay estimated nucleated cells by amplifying reference gene primers. Using immunoSEQ multiplex PCR, the repertoire was profiled, and TCRdb retains in-frame clones only, with some absent. V and J calls and clone size come straight from that table; D and trimming were deduced from the DNA. The profile shows around 310,000 clones, 70% to 90% of them singletons. Source material: peripheral blood. The chain joins TRBV6-2 or TRBV6-3 to TRBJ1-2, with D unresolved. This receptor was taken from a woman aged 60-75 years with acute or convalescent COVID-19. The CDR3 region has the DNA TGTGCCAGCAGTCCCACGGTGTTTGGCTACACCTTC. This translates into CASSPTVFGYTF.